Sequencing of this T cell receptor beta chain was carried out in a study of T cells in localized non-small cell lung cancer. The germline V gene encodes CDR1 LNHDA and CDR2 SQIVND (reference sequence). V shed 8 bases and J shed 4 bases, with 11 bases lying between them. The CDR3 totals 12 residues. The table came from immunoSEQ multiplex PCR; TCRdb's copy has only in-frame clones and leaves some out. The profile covers fewer than 95,000 clones, with more than 75% appearing a single time and about 4% taken by the ten largest. Concerning this clone itself: Its antigen remains unknown.

Overall study results and limits: Uninvolved adjacent lung showed higher T cell clonality than tumor. Researchers found a median approximately 55 of the top 100 tumor clones in adjacent lung. Longer overall survival associated with higher blood T cell density; shorter survival with higher adjacent-lung clonality. Without multi-region sequencing, intratumor heterogeneity could not be excluded.

This clonotype was sampled from a woman aged 35 to 70 with stage II squamous cell lung carcinoma. V usage is TRBV19 and J usage is TRBJ2-5, with a tentative D call TRBD1 (6 bases). Here the sequenced sample was PBMCs, taken before any cancer treatment. CDR3 bases: TGTGCCAGTCAGGGGTCGGCAGAGACCCAGTACTTC. Translated, it gives CASQGSAETQYF.